The TCR beta chain described here comes from a study of CXCR3-negative and CXCR3-positive naive CD8 T cells. General observations from the study: Higher TRB CDR3 hydrophobicity marked CXCR3-positive naive cells relative to CXCR3-negative naive cells.

In the case of this clonotype: No antigen is known for it.

The method, 5' RACE with UMI labels, was used to prepare the TRB cDNA libraries. TCRdb reprocessed the 5' RACE reads and stores each CDR3 protein as one record, lacking DNA. The sample totals 43,000 or so distinct CDR3 sequences; its top ten clones hold 1.6%. CDR1 is LNHDA and CDR2 is SQIVND in the germline V gene (reference sequence). This CDR3 is 17 amino acids long. The chain combines TRBV19 with TRBJ1-2; TCRdb names TRBD1, which stays unverified in the absence of DNA. This TCR was recovered from a human donor in good health. Some clones in this sample may be carry-over from other donors' samples. Sequenced: naive CXCR3- CD8+ T cells from blood. Subset indicated: CD45RO-CCR7+CD27+CD95- naive CD8+ T cells lacking CXCR3 (TNR3-). The CDR3 spells CASPDARGGTSTSGYTF.